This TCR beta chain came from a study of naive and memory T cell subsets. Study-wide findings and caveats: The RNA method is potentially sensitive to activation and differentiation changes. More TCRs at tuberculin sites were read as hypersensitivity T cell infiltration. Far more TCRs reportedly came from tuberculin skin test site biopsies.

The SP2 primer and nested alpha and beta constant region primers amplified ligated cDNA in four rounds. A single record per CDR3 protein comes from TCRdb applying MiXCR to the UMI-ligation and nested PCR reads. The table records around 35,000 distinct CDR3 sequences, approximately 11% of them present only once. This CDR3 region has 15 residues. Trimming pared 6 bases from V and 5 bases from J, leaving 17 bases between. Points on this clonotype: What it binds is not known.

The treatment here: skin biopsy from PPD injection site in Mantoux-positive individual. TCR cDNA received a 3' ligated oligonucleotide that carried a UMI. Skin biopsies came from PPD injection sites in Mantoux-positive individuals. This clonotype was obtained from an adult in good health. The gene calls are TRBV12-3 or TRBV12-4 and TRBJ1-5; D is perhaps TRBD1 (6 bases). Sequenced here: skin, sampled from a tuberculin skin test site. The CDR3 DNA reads TGTGCCAGCAGCACGACAGGCGGGCGTCATCAGCCCCAGCATTTT. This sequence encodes CASSTTGGRHQPQHF.